This TCR beta chain stems from a study of blood T cell repertoires in COVID-19. Turning to the study itself: T cells, B-cell-depleted T cells, or PBMCs supplied cDNA or gDNA.

In the source study's methods: Amplifying reference gene primers gave estimates of nucleated cell counts. Method: immunoSEQ multiplex PCR; TCRdb's copy keeps in-frame clones and lacks some. Clone size and the V and J calls come from that table; the DNA yielded D and trimming. Among approximately 310,000 clones, about 85% were seen once, and the ten largest hold 1.9%. Participants had their cohort set by participant-reported clinical history. Within the 2 weeks before study entry, each person in the exposed group met a COVID-19 case. The sequence derives from a woman aged 25 to 39 who had been exposed to COVID-19. The specimen sequenced was PBMCs or T cells enriched from blood (not recorded which).

This CDR3 reads CASSALRTNEKLFF. In DNA, the CDR3 is TGTGCCAGTAGCGCCCTAAGAACTAATGAAAAACTGTTTTTT. The chain has TRBV19 and TRBJ1-4; no clear D. The CDR3 totals 14 residues. CDR1 and CDR2 (germline): LNHDA, SQIVND (reference sequence). The germline V and J ends were trimmed by 6 bases and 1 base, with 9 bases remaining between them.